The T cell receptor (beta chain) under discussion was sequenced for a study of cytomegalovirus exposure and HLA in healthy donors. With 60 Vbeta and 13 Jbeta primers, the PCR was carried out. Sequencing was performed with immunoSEQ multiplex PCR; in TCRdb, only in-frame clones are kept and a portion is missing. The sample comprises 190,000 or so clones, around 83% of which are singletons, and approximately 6.5% rests with the top ten. This clone was found a few times. CDR3 length: 17 residues. CDR1 and CDR2 from the germline V gene are SGHAT and FQNNGV. V shed 1 base and J 5 bases; nucleotides not matched to a gene: 9.

Sequenced input: PBMCs. The clonotype comes from a woman aged 50 to 60 in good health and CMV-seropositive. The rearrangement uses TRBV11-2 and TRBJ2-1; 9 nucleotides agree with TRBD1. The CDR3 DNA sequence: TGTGCCAGCAGCTTAGCCCCCGGACAGGGGTACGACAATGAGCAGTTCTTC. Its protein is CASSLAPGQGYDNEQFF.